The 22 T cell receptor beta chains given below trace back to one sample, sequenced in a study of CD8+ T cells in alopecia areata listed by TCRdb under 2018. According to the study, the label for this sample's time point signals: less than 25 weeks on oral tofacitinib. Interpreted using the paper, the treatment or condition label stands for: oral pan-JAK inhibitor, 5-10 mg twice daily. The library was obtained by the immunoSEQ multiplex PCR assay. For TCR sequencing, RNA was extracted from every sample and reverse transcribed into cDNA to serve as template. The immuneACCESS repertoire file appears here via TCRdb, limited to in-frame rearrangements. These files lack a portion of the clones; in checked studies, under half of the deficit traces to unresolved V genes, and the cause of the others is not known. Within this sample are 110,000 or so clones, with 55% to 60% of them counted one time only. Approximately 3.1% of the sample rests with the top ten.

The material was CD4+ T cells sorted from blood, obtained at week 24, from a patient treated with tofacitinib. These receptors were obtained from a human donor with alopecia areata.

The chain employs TRBV4-1 and TRBJ2-1; 11 nucleotides match TRBD2. CDR3 length: 17 residues. V lost 0 bases and J lost 3; bases outside the gene matches: 4. Germline CDR1 and CDR2: MGHRA and YSYEKL. CDR3 coding DNA: TGCGCCAGCAGCCAAGATCTAGCGGGGGGCAACTACAATGAGCAGTTCTTC. Translating it yields CASSQDLAGGNYNEQFF.

The chain recombines TRBV29-1 with TRBJ1-5; weak D call: TRBD1 (5 bases). The CDR3 covers 13 residues. With 4 bases removed from V and 2 bases from J, the gap between germline ends came to 9 bases. The germline CDR1 and CDR2 sequences are SQVTM and ANQGSEA. The DNA of the CDR3 is TGCAGCGTTGCCCCGGGGGGCAATCAGCCCCAGCATTTT. It codes for CSVAPGGNQPQHF. Supplemented by reference TRBV29-1 and TRBJ1-5, the full variable domain reads SAVISQKPSRDICQRGTSLTIQCQVDSQVTMMFWYRQQPGQSLTLIATANQGSEATYESGFVIDKFPISRPNLTFSTLTVSNMSPEDSSIYLCSVAPGGNQPQHFGDGTRLSIL.

This clone was counted between two and nine times. The chain has TRBV7-2 and TRBJ1-1; 7 nucleotides match TRBD1. Per the germline V gene, CDR1 is SGHTA and CDR2 is FQGNSA. There are 15 residues in the CDR3. V was clipped by 4 bases and J by 4 bases; unmatched bases: 9. The CDR3 region has the DNA TGTGCCAGCAGCTCAGACGGACAGGTGGGCACTGAAGCTTTCTTT. Translating gives CASSSDGQVGTEAFF.

This clone was seen only once. The chain has TRBV30 and TRBJ2-1; D uncertain. The CDR3 length is 11 residues. Trimming removed 0 bases from V and 15 bases from J, with 12 bases in between. Germline V gene data show CDR1 as GTSNPN and CDR2 as SVGIG (reference sequence). The CDR3 loop reads CAWSVESCPFF. The CDR3 nucleotides read TGTGCCTGGAGTGTAGAGAGTTGCCCGTTCTTC.

In its sample, this clone was seen a few times. V usage is TRBV5-6 and J usage is TRBJ1-6; 8 bases map to TRBD1. CDR3 size: 14 residues. Per the germline V gene, CDR1 is SGHDT and CDR2 is YYEEEE. J gave up 8 bases and V 1 base, and 2 bases lay outside the gene matches. The CDR3 region is CASSLIQGDSPLHF. The CDR3 nucleotides read TGTGCCAGCAGCTTGATACAGGGGGATTCACCCCTCCACTTT.

The rearrangement joins TRBV2 to TRBJ2-3, with D unclear. The germline V gene has CDR1 SNHLY and CDR2 FYNNEI. V was shortened by 4 bases and J by 2 bases, with 4 bases between the two germline ends. The CDR3 extends over 12 amino acids. CDR3 nucleotide sequence: TGTGCCAGCAGTGCCTACACAGATACGCAGTATTTT. Translation gives CASSAYTDTQYF. The full variable domain, its missing parts supplied by reference TRBV2 and TRBJ2-3, is EPEVTQTPSHQVTQMGQEVILRCVPISNHLYFYWYRQILGQKVEFLVSFYNNEISEKSEIFDDQFSVERPDGSNFTLKIRSTKLEDSAMYFCASSAYTDTQYFGPGTRLTVL.

This clone has more than one count but fewer than ten. The rearrangement joins TRBV7-2 to TRBJ1-1; D remains ambiguous. There are 14 residues in the CDR3. V was cut by 0 bases and J by 7 bases, with 12 bases left in between. Germline assignment: CDR1 SGHTA and CDR2 FQGNSA. Here the CDR3 DNA reads TGTGCCAGCAGCTTAGCGGTCCAGAACCGTGAAGCTTTCTTT. It codes for CASSLAVQNREAFF.

The chain uses TRBV6-5 and TRBJ2-2; TRBD1 matches 7 bases. The CDR3 is made up of 13 amino acids. Germline lookup yields CDR1 MNHEY and CDR2 SVGAGI. The V and J ends lost 7 bases and 6 bases, in that order; junction bases with no gene match: 5. Here the CDR3 DNA reads TGTGCCAGCAACAGACAGGGCCCCGGGGAGCTGTTTTTT. This translates into CASNRQGPGELFF.

This clone has a handful of counts. The chain carries TRBV30 and TRBJ2-7, with 9 bases lining up with TRBD1. V trimming: 3 bases; J trimming: 0 bases; junction bases outside the gene matches: 3. The CDR3 has 14 amino acids. From germline, CDR1 is GTSNPN and CDR2 SVGIG (reference sequence). The CDR3 bases are TGTGCCTGGAGGGGGACAGGGACCTCCTACGAGCAGTACTTC. This translates into CAWRGTGTSYEQYF.

This chain links TRBV15 with TRBJ2-6, with 7 bases matching TRBD1. The CDR3 runs 17 residues. V lost 4 bases to trimming and J lost 0 bases; unmatched junction nucleotides: 6. Germline V CDR1 and CDR2: LNHNV, YYDKDF (reference sequence). CDR3 DNA: TGTGCCACCAGCACCGACAGGGCCGTCTCTGGGGCCAACGTCCTGACTTTC. This gives the protein CATSTDRAVSGANVLTF.

This clone was counted only a few times. The genes are TRBV14 and TRBJ2-1; D is unresolved. This CDR3 region has 11 residues. V was trimmed by 5 bases and J by 9 bases, leaving 8 bases between them. Germline-derived CDR1 and CDR2 are SGHDN and FVKESK. CDR3 amino acids: CASSFSSEQFF. CDR3 coding DNA: TGTGCCAGCAGCTTCTCGTCTGAGCAGTTCTTC.

The chain joins TRBV25-1 to TRBJ1-1, with a possible D match to TRBD1 (6 bases). CDR3 length: 13 residues. Germline V gene sequence: CDR1 MGHDK, CDR2 SYGVNS. Trimming cost V 4 bases and J 6 bases, with 12 bases left between them. CDR3 residues: CASSGYRESEAFF. In DNA, the CDR3 is TGTGCCAGCAGTGGTTACAGGGAATCTGAAGCTTTCTTT.

The V and J genes are TRBV7-9 and TRBJ2-1; D call uncertain. The CDR3 is made up of 8 amino acids. The germline V gene has CDR1 SEHNR and CDR2 FQNEAQ (reference sequence). The CDR3 sequence is CAINEQFF. Here the CDR3 DNA reads TGTGCAATCAATGAGCAGTTCTTC. Full variable domain (outside the CDR3, taken from reference TRBV7-9 and TRBJ2-1): DTGVSQNPRHKITKRGQNVTFRCDPISEHNRLYWYRQTLGQGPEFLTYFQNEAQLEKSRLLSDRFSAERPKGSFSTLEIQRTEQGDSAMYLCAINEQFFGPGTRLTVL.

This clone showed up just a few times. The chain uses TRBV5-1 and TRBJ2-5, with unresolved D. The germline gives CDR1 SGHRS, CDR2 YFSETQ. The CDR3 is 12 amino acids. The V and J ends lost 9 bases and 5 bases respectively, with 14 bases between them. The CDR3 nucleotides read TGCGCCACTCCGTCAAGGACCGAGACCCAGTACTTC. Translation gives CATPSRTETQYF.

The table lists this clone with a few counts. The rearrangement joins TRBV9 to TRBJ1-3, with D tentatively TRBD1 (5 bases). The CDR3 length is 16 residues. Trimming left V 0 bases short and J 4 bases short, with 14 bases between. Germline loops: CDR1 SGDLS, CDR2 YYNGEE. CDR3 sequence reads: CASSVETVARGNTIYF. Written as DNA, the CDR3 is TGTGCCAGCAGCGTAGAGACAGTTGCTCGCGGAAACACCATATATTTT. Full variable domain (rest looked up from reference TRBV9 and TRBJ1-3): DSGVTQTPKHLITATGQRVTLRCSPRSGDLSVYWYQQSLDQGLQFLIQYYNGEERAKGNILERFSAQQFPDLHSELNLSSLELGDSALYFCASSVETVARGNTIYFGEGSWLTVV.

The sample holds a few counts of this clone. CDR3 protein: CASSSQGETQYF. DNA for the CDR3: TGTGCCAGCAGTAGCCAGGGGGAGACCCAGTACTTC. The V and J genes are TRBV6-6 and TRBJ2-5; possible D gene TRBD1, 6 bases. Trimming pared 5 bases from V and 5 bases from J, leaving 9 bases between. The CDR3 is made up of 12 amino acids. Germline-derived CDR1 and CDR2 are MNHNY and SVGAGI (reference sequence).

This clone was seen only a few times. The chain recombines TRBV11-2 with TRBJ2-3; the D gene is possibly TRBD1 (5 bases). Between the trimmed V and J ends, which lost 1 base and 4 bases, there was a span of 9 bases. The CDR3 sequence is 14 residues long. CDR1 is SGHAT and CDR2 is FQNNGV in the germline V gene. In nucleotides, the CDR3 is TGTGCCAGCAGCTTAGCCCTGGGGCCAGATACGCAGTATTTT. This gives the protein CASSLALGPDTQYF.

This clone was seen only a few times. This chain joins TRBV27 and TRBJ1-6, with TRBD1 identical over 7 bases. Germline V CDR1 and CDR2: MNHEY, SMNVEV (reference sequence). The CDR3 consists of 15 residues. The J segment lost 7 bases and the V segment lost 2 bases, leaving 5 bases of the junction unmatched. For the CDR3, the DNA is TGTGCCAGCAGTTTACTATCAGGGGGAAATTCACCCCTCCACTTT. Protein: CASSLLSGGNSPLHF.

The chain uses TRBV29-1 and TRBJ2-5; TRBD1 might be the D (6 bases). V lost 7 bases and J lost 0, with 6 bases in between. The CDR3 is made up of 11 amino acids. Germline CDR1 and CDR2: SQVTM and ANQGSEA. The CDR3 region is CSGTDQETQYF. In DNA, the CDR3 is TGCAGCGGGACAGACCAAGAGACCCAGTACTTC.

The chain links TRBV7-2 to TRBJ2-5; 11 nucleotides align to TRBD1. Per germline, CDR1 SGHTA and CDR2 FQGNSA. The CDR3 contains 18 residues. V trimming: 5 bases; J trimming: 5 bases; junction bases outside the gene matches: 16. CDR3 region: CASSRFPAGTGGGETQYF. The CDR3 DNA reads as TGTGCCAGCAGCCGATTCCCAGCCGGGACAGGGGGGGGCGAGACCCAGTACTTC.

The sample holds a few counts of this clone. V and J are TRBV2 and TRBJ2-5; 8 bases match TRBD2. V lost 7 bases and J lost 4; bases outside the gene matches: 5. Germline V gene data show CDR1 as SNHLY and CDR2 as FYNNEI. The CDR3 loop spans 13 amino acids. The CDR3 here is CASNGGGGETQYF. The CDR3 DNA reads as TGTGCCAGCAACGGGGGGGGCGGAGAGACCCAGTACTTC.

V is TRBV7-9 and J is TRBJ2-3; TRBD2 agrees at 10 bases. Germline V gene data show CDR1 as SEHNR and CDR2 as FQNEAQ (reference sequence). After removal of 5 bases from V and 8 bases from J, the junction contained 1 base not matched to a gene. The CDR3 length is 12 residues. DNA for the CDR3: TGTGCCAGCAGCACTAGCGGGGTTACGCAGTATTTT. Residues: CASSTSGVTQYF.